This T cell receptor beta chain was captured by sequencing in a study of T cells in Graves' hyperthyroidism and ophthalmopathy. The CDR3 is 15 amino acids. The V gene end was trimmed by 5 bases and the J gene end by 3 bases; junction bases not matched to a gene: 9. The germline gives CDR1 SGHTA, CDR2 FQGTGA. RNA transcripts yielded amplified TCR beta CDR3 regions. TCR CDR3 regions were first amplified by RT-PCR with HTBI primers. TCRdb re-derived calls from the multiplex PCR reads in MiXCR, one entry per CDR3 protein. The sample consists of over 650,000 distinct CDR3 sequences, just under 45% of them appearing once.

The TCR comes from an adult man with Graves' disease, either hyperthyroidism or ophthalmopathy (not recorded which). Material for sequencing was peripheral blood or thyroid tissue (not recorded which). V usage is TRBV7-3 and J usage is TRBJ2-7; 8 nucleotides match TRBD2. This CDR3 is CASSISPGTSYEQYF. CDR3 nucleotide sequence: TGTGCCAGCAGCATAAGTCCCGGGACTAGCTACGAGCAGTACTTC.